The rows below give T cell receptor beta chains drawn from one sample of a study of cytomegalovirus exposure and HLA in healthy donors. The table came from immunoSEQ multiplex PCR; TCRdb's copy has only in-frame clones and leaves some out. The table lists 190,000 or so clones, 65% to 90% of them singletons. Sequenced input: PBMCs. The receptors were gathered from a woman between 25 and 40 years old in good health and CMV-seropositive. Each CDR3 is given with its conserved first and last residue. D genes are given only for firm matches. A row's size may be missing; if present it is once, few, many or a size class.

clone_size	v_call	d_call	j_call	cdr3_nt	cdr3_aa
NA	TRBV7-8	NA	TRBJ1-4	TGTGCCAGCAGCAAGAGCACGCTTGAGTCGGTGTTTTTT	CASSKSTLESVFF
NA	TRBV18	NA	TRBJ1-2	TGTGCCAGCTCAGGGCCAACGGCTAACTATGGCTACACCTTC	CASSGPTANYGYTF
NA	TRBV11-2	TRBD2	TRBJ2-7	TGTGCCAGCAGCTTAGAAGCGGGAGTGGTCGAGCAGTACTTC	CASSLEAGVVEQYF
few	TRBV5-1	TRBD2	TRBJ2-1	TGCGCCAGCAGCCCGTCCGGGACTAGGGGCAATGAGCAGTTCTTC	CASSPSGTRGNEQFF
NA	TRBV5-6	NA	TRBJ1-2	TGTGCCAGCAGCTCATGGGGCGATATAGGCGGCTACACCTTC	CASSSWGDIGGYTF
NA	TRBV4-1	NA	TRBJ2-1	TGCGCCAGCAGCCCGCAACCGGGACAAAACTACAATGAGCAGTTCTTC	CASSPQPGQNYNEQFF
NA	TRBV6-5	TRBD1	TRBJ1-3	TGTGCCAGCTCCCGGACAGGGGTGGAAAACACCATATATTTT	CASSRTGVENTIYF
NA	TRBV5-1	TRBD2	TRBJ2-7	TGCGCCAGCAGCAAAGCACGACTAGCGACCTCCTCCTACGAGCAGTACTTC	CASSKARLATSSYEQYF
NA	TRBV5-4	NA	TRBJ1-1	TGTGCCAGCAGCCGAGGGGGACCGCTCATGGATGAAGCTTTCTTT	CASSRGGPLMDEAFF
NA	TRBV9	NA	TRBJ2-2	TGTGCCAGCAGTCGGACAAACACCGGGGAGCTGTTTTTT	CASSRTNTGELFF
few	TRBV19	NA	TRBJ2-7	TGTGCCAGTAGAGGGGGCTACGAGCAGTACTTC	CASRGGYEQYF
NA	TRBV25-1	NA	TRBJ1-1	TGTGCCAGCAGTACAGGGCGCGCTGAAGCTTTCTTT	CASSTGRAEAFF
few	TRBV28	NA	TRBJ1-5	TGTGCCAGCACGCACAGTAGCAATCAGCCCCAGCATTTT	CASTHSSNQPQHF
NA	TRBV29-1	TRBD2	TRBJ2-1	TGCAGCGCTTTCTTCGGGGAGGGATCGACCTACAATGAGCAGTTCTTC	CSAFFGEGSTYNEQFF
NA	TRBV11-2	TRBD1	TRBJ2-7	TGTGCCAGCAGCTTAGGAAGGCTTAGGGACAGTACCGAGCAGTACTTC	CASSLGRLRDSTEQYF
NA	TRBV7-3	TRBD1	TRBJ1-1	TGTGCCAGCAGGGTGGACAGGGACACTGAAGCTTTCTTT	CASRVDRDTEAFF
NA	TRBV4-2	NA	TRBJ1-1	TGTGCCAGCAGCCAGGTCGGGGGACCCTCAACTGAAGCTTTCTTT	CASSQVGGPSTEAFF
NA	TRBV30	TRBD1	TRBJ1-4	TGTGCCTGGAGCTGGGGGACAGGGACAACTAATGAAAAACTGTTTTTT	CAWSWGTGTTNEKLFF
few	TRBV6-5	NA	TRBJ1-2	TGTGCCAGCAGTTACTCGAAGGGGAATGGCTACACCTTC	CASSYSKGNGYTF
NA	TRBV2	NA	TRBJ2-5	TGTGCCAGCAGTGAACTGGACGGAGGCCAAGAGACCCAGTACTTC	CASSELDGGQETQYF
NA	TRBV7-2	TRBD1	TRBJ1-4	TGTGCCAGCAGCTTCACTTGGGACAGGAATGAAAAACTGTTTTTT	CASSFTWDRNEKLFF
NA	TRBV2	NA	TRBJ1-1	TGTGCCAGCAGTGAAGAACTTGGGGGGGTCACTGAAGCTTTCTTT	CASSEELGGVTEAFF
few	TRBV15	NA	TRBJ2-5	TGTGCCACCAGCAGAGATGGGGGGAGTGGACAAGAGACCCAGTACTTC	CATSRDGGSGQETQYF
NA	TRBV6-1	TRBD1	TRBJ2-1	TGTGCCAGTGCCGTAACAGGGGGCATCACCAATGAGCAGTTCTTC	CASAVTGGITNEQFF
NA	TRBV27	TRBD1	TRBJ1-2	TGTGCCAGCAGTTCCGGACAGGGGAAGGGCTACACCTTC	CASSSGQGKGYTF
few	TRBV25-1	NA	TRBJ2-3	TGTGCCAGCAGTGAGACCGGGTCCCGCGGGGATACGCAGTATTTT	CASSETGSRGDTQYF
NA	TRBV13	TRBD1	TRBJ2-7	TGTGCCAGCAGCCCTAGACAGGGGATAAATTACGAGCAGTACTTC	CASSPRQGINYEQYF
NA	TRBV19	NA	TRBJ1-1	TGTGCCAGTAGTACCTTCAGTACTGAAGCTTTCTTT	CASSTFSTEAFF
NA	TRBV11-2	TRBD1	TRBJ2-7	TGTGCCAGCAGTTTCGGACAGGGGGCTTCCTACGAGCAGTACTTC	CASSFGQGASYEQYF
NA	TRBV7-2	NA	TRBJ1-2	TGTGCCAGCAGCAGGGCGGGGGGGGTCCCCGGCTACACCTTC	CASSRAGGVPGYTF
NA	TRBV7-9	NA	TRBJ1-4	TGTGCCAGCAGCTTAGTTGCAGGGTTGAATGAAAAACTGTTTTTT	CASSLVAGLNEKLFF
once	TRBV4-1	NA	TRBJ1-2	TGCGCCAGCAGCCACGTATTTTTTACCAGGGGAGAGGGCTATGGCTACACCTTC	CASSHVFFTRGEGYGYTF
NA	TRBV5-1	NA	TRBJ1-2	TGCGCCAGCAGCTTTGCAGGGAACGTCTATGGCTACACCTTC	CASSFAGNVYGYTF
NA	TRBV6-5	NA	TRBJ2-2	TGTGCCAGCAGCGTACTTAGCGGAACCGGGGAGCTGTTTTTT	CASSVLSGTGELFF
NA	TRBV15	NA	TRBJ1-2	TGTGCCACCAGCAGAGAAGCGAGGGAAAGCTATGGCTACACCTTC	CATSREARESYGYTF
NA	TRBV6-5	NA	TRBJ1-2	TGTGCCAGCAGTTATGGCGAGTGGGGCCGGTATGGCTACACCTTC	CASSYGEWGRYGYTF
few	TRBV2	NA	TRBJ1-5	TGTGCCAGCAGTGCCGAGCGGGATCAGCCCCAGCATTTT	CASSAERDQPQHF